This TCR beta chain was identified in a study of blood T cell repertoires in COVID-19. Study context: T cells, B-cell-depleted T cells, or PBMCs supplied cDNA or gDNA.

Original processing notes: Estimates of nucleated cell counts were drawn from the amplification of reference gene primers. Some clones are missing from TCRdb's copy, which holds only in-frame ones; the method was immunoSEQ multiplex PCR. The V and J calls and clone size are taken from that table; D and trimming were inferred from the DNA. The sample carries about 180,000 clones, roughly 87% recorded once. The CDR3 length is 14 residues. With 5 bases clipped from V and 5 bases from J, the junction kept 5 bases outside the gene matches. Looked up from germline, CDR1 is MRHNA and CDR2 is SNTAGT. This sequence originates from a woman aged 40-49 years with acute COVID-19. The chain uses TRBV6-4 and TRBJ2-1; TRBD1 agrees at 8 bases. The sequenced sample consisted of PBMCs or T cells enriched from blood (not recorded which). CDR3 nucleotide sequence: TGTGCCAGCAGTCTCGGGACAGGACACAATGAGCAGTTCTTC. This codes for CASSLGTGHNEQFF.